The 15 T cell receptor beta chains below all came from one sample that was sequenced in a study of T cell responses to AZD1222 COVID-19 vaccine. The table came from immunoSEQ multiplex PCR; TCRdb's copy has only in-frame clones and leaves some out. The sample records more than 140,000 clones, about 91% being singletons. Sequencing was performed on peripheral blood, taken on day 0 of MenACWY control vaccination. These receptors were obtained from an adult in good health.

The gene calls are TRBV6-2 or TRBV6-3 and TRBJ1-5; 9 nucleotides line up with TRBD1. Unmatched junction bases numbered 11, after V lost 2 bases and J lost 6 bases. The CDR3 length is 17 residues. The germline V gene has CDR1 MNHEY and CDR2 SVGEGT. The CDR3 DNA follows: TGTGCCAGCAGTTACGTTAAGGGACAGGGTACTGGTCAGCCCCAGCATTTT. Amino acids: CASSYVKGQGTGQPQHF.

CDR3 bases: TGTGCCAGCAGCTTGGGGGGTTCCTACAATGAGCAGTTCTTC. This translates into CASSLGGSYNEQFF. This rearrangement joins TRBV13 to TRBJ2-1; TRBD2 might be the D (6 bases). The CDR3 has 14 amino acids. V was shortened by 3 bases and J by 1 base, with 7 bases between the two germline ends. Germline assignment: CDR1 PRHDT and CDR2 FYEKMQ (reference sequence).

This chain joins TRBV7-2 and TRBJ2-7; 10 bases align to TRBD2. In germline, CDR1 is SGHTA, CDR2 FQGNSA. The CDR3 contains 14 residues. The V and J ends lost 3 bases and 5 bases, in that order; junction bases with no gene match: 4. The CDR3 DNA sequence: TGTGCCAGCAGCTTCCAGCGGGGGGGGGACGAGCAGTACTTC. Its translation is CASSFQRGGDEQYF.

This rearrangement joins TRBV7-2 to TRBJ1-1, with TRBD1 as a possible D gene (5 bases). CDR1 is SGHTA and CDR2 is FQGNSA in the germline V gene. CDR3 length: 14 amino acids. V lost 4 bases and J lost 4, with 13 bases in between. DNA of the CDR3: TGTGCCAGCAGCTCCTCTGGGGGGACCACTGAAGCTTTCTTT. It translates to CASSSSGGTTEAFF.

V and J are TRBV6-5 and TRBJ1-5; 10 positions agree with TRBD1. There are 14 residues in the CDR3. The V gene's germline CDR1 is MNHEY and CDR2 SVGAGI. The trim removed 6 bases at V and 8 bases at J, leaving 7 bases unmatched. CDR3 bases: TGTGCCAGCAGCTACGACAGGGGGCCGGAGCCCCAGCATTTT. Translation gives CASSYDRGPEPQHF.

The chain combines TRBV19 with TRBJ1-1; 7 bases fit TRBD1. This CDR3 is 16 amino acids long. Germline V gene lookup returns CDR1 LNHDA and CDR2 SQIVND (reference sequence). Trimming took 5 bases from V and 0 from J; bases not matched to a gene: 9. As DNA, the CDR3 is TGTGCCAGTAGTCGGCCGGGACAGAGCATGAACACTGAAGCTTTCTTT. Its translation is CASSRPGQSMNTEAFF.

V is TRBV30 and J is TRBJ2-3, with 9 bases that match TRBD1. This CDR3 is built from 17 residues. Germline V gene data show CDR1 as GTSNPN and CDR2 as SVGIG (reference sequence). V dropped 2 bases and J dropped 0; count of bases not matched to a gene: 9. In nucleotides, the CDR3 is TGTGCCTGGAGTACCCGGACAGGGGTTGAAAGCACAGATACGCAGTATTTT. The encoded protein is CAWSTRTGVESTDTQYF.

The chain joins TRBV18 to TRBJ1-1; tentatively, D is TRBD1 (6 bases). The CDR3 totals 14 residues. Between the trimmed V and J ends, which lost 6 bases and 3 bases, there was a span of 14 bases. Germline CDR1 and CDR2: KGHSH and LQKENI. This chain's CDR3 is CASSVATGDTEAFF. The CDR3 nucleotides are TGTGCCAGCTCCGTAGCGACAGGAGACACTGAAGCTTTCTTT.

The rearrangement uses TRBV9 and TRBJ2-1, with 7 positions matching TRBD2. Trimming at V came to 4 bases and at J to 1 base, leaving 8 bases not matched to a gene. Germline CDR1 and CDR2: SGDLS and YYNGEE. This CDR3 comprises 16 residues. CDR3 amino acids: CASSPLGGRSYNEQFF. CDR3 in DNA: TGTGCCAGCAGCCCATTGGGCGGGAGATCCTACAATGAGCAGTTCTTC.

On this clone itself: This same CDR3 is encoded by further DNA sequences in the sample. This rearrangement joins TRBV7-2 to TRBJ1-4, with D possibly matching TRBD1 (6 bases). This CDR3 region has 15 residues. CDR1 and CDR2 (germline): SGHTA, FQGNSA. V was shortened by 1 base and J by 2 bases, with 8 bases between the two germline ends. DNA for the CDR3: TGTGCCAGCAGCTTAGGGGGGGGCACTAATGAAAAACTGTTTTTT. Translated: CASSLGGGTNEKLFF.

This chain links TRBV5-1 with TRBJ2-3; perhaps TRBD1 as D (6 bases). Germline CDR1 reads SGHRS; CDR2 reads YFSETQ. V was shortened by 4 bases and J by 5 bases, with 14 bases between the two germline ends. CDR3 size: 14 residues. CDR3 sequence (DNA): TGCGCCAGCAGCACACAGGGTAATGAAGATACGCAGTATTTT. This sequence encodes CASSTQGNEDTQYF.

The genes are TRBV11-2 and TRBJ1-4; D ambiguous. This CDR3 region has 14 residues. V lost 2 bases, J lost 1 base, and 5 bases lay in between. CDR1 is SGHAT and CDR2 is FQNNGV in the germline V gene. The CDR3, as DNA: TGTGCCAGCAGCTTAACTAGAACTAATGAAAAACTGTTTTTT. Translated: CASSLTRTNEKLFF.

The chain links TRBV9 to TRBJ2-6, with D unclear. CDR3 length equals 15 residues. Germline loops: CDR1 SGDLS, CDR2 YYNGEE. V lost 0 bases to trimming and J lost 0 bases, with 4 bases between them. The CDR3 DNA is TGTGCCAGCAGCGTAGCAGGCTCTGGGGCCAACGTCCTGACTTTC. Amino acids: CASSVAGSGANVLTF. Based on the CDR3 plus reference TRBV9 and TRBJ2-6, the full variable domain is DSGVTQTPKHLITATGQRVTLRCSPRSGDLSVYWYQQSLDQGLQFLIQYYNGEERAKGNILERFSAQQFPDLHSELNLSSLELGDSALYFCASSVAGSGANVLTFGAGSRLTVL.

The V and J genes are TRBV6-5 and TRBJ2-1; D ambiguous. CDR1 and CDR2 (germline): MNHEY, SVGAGI. The CDR3 runs to 13 residues. Trimming shortened V by 6 bases and J by 4 bases, and 10 bases separated the two germline ends. CDR3 bases: TGTGCCAGCAGAACCAGCTGGTACAATGAGCAGTTCTTC. This sequence encodes CASRTSWYNEQFF.

This rearrangement joins TRBV11-3 to TRBJ1-2, with D perhaps TRBD1 (5 bases). The CDR3 runs to 14 residues. With 4 bases removed from V and 2 bases from J, the gap between germline ends came to 11 bases. In germline, CDR1 is SGHNT, CDR2 YENEEA. The CDR3 loop reads CASSSTTANYGYTF. CDR3 nucleotides: TGTGCCAGCAGCTCGACGACAGCGAACTATGGCTACACCTTC.